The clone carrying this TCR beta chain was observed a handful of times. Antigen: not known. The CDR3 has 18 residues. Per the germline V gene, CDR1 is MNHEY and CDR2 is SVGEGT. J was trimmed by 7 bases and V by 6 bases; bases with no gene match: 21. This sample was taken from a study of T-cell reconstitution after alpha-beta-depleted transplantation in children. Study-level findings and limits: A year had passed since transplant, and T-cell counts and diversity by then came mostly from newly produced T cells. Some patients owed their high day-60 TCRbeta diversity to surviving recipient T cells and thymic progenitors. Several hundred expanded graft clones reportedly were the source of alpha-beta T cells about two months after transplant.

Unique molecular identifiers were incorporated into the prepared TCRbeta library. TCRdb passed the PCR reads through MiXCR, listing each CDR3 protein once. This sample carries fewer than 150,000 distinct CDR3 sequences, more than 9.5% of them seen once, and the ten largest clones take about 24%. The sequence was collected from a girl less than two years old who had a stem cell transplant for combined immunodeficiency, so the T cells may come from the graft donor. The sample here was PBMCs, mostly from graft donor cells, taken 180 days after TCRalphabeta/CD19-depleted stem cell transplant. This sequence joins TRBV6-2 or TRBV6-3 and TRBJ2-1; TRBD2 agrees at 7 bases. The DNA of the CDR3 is TGTGCCAGCAGCCATTACTCCCCTCTAGCGGAAAGTTTGAATGAGCAGTTCTTC. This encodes CASSHYSPLAESLNEQFF.